This T cell receptor beta chain originates from a study of blood T cell repertoires in COVID-19. Study details: From the United States, Italy and Spain came samples of acute and convalescent COVID-19.

TCRdb's table, derived via immunoSEQ multiplex PCR, lists solely in-frame clones and lacks some. Found here are just under 300,000 clones, around nine tenths of them singletons; the top ten hold roughly 1.3%. Germline CDR1 and CDR2: SQVTM and ANQGSEA. Trimming pared 4 bases from V and 5 bases from J, leaving 14 bases between. The CDR3 contains 13 residues. This sequence originates from a man aged 65 to 85 with acute or convalescent COVID-19. Sequenced: peripheral blood. The chain is built from TRBV29-1 and TRBJ2-5, with TRBD1 as a possible D gene (7 bases). In DNA, the CDR3 is TGCAGCGTTGCTATCAGGGGGGTTGAGACCCAGTACTTC. Encoded protein: CSVAIRGVETQYF.